One sample yielded the 7 T cell receptor beta chains listed below, sequenced in a study of blood T cell repertoires in COVID-19. Assay: immunoSEQ multiplex PCR; the TCRdb copy retains only in-frame clones and omits some. Of over 200,000 clones listed, 88% were seen once; the top ten hold 2.7%. The sequenced material came from peripheral blood. The receptors here all came from a woman aged 60-75 years with acute or convalescent COVID-19.

The V gene is TRBV19, the J gene TRBJ2-3; TRBD2 matches at 7 bases. After removal of 3 bases from V and 6 bases from J, the junction contained 9 bases not matched to a gene. Germline V gene sequence: CDR1 LNHDA, CDR2 SQIVND (reference sequence). This CDR3 region has 15 residues. CDR3 coding DNA: TGTGCCAGTAGTATCTTGGGGGGGACGGTGGATACGCAGTATTTT. Encoded protein: CASSILGGTVDTQYF. Using reference TRBV19 and TRBJ2-3 for the parts outside the CDR3, the full variable domain is DGGITQSPKYLFRKEGQNVTLSCEQNLNHDAMYWYRQDPGQGLRLIYYSQIVNDFQKGDIAEGYSVSREKKESFPLTVTSAQKNPTAFYLCASSILGGTVDTQYFGPGTRLTVL.

The V call is TRBV24-1, the J call TRBJ2-3; TRBD1 agrees at 7 bases. The CDR3 totals 16 residues. Germline CDR1 and CDR2: KGHDR and SFDVKD. V dropped 4 bases and J dropped 0; count of bases not matched to a gene: 6. The CDR3 loop is CATSEAQGMSTDTQYF. The CDR3 DNA reads TGTGCCACCAGTGAAGCACAGGGGATGAGCACAGATACGCAGTATTTT.

The rearrangement uses TRBV2 and TRBJ1-2, with D possibly TRBD1 on 6 matching bases. Per germline, CDR1 SNHLY and CDR2 FYNNEI. The CDR3 length is 11 residues. The germline V and J ends were trimmed by 6 bases and 11 bases, with 13 bases remaining between them. CDR3 loop: CASRSTGSYTF. As DNA, the CDR3 is TGTGCCAGCAGATCGACAGGCTCGTACACCTTC.

This clone was picked up one time. The chain recombines TRBV20-1 with TRBJ1-2, with D possibly TRBD1 on 6 matching bases. This CDR3 is built from 13 residues. Germline CDR1 is DFQATT and CDR2 is SNEGSKA (reference sequence). The V and J ends lost 3 bases and 2 bases respectively, with 10 bases between them. In nucleotides, the CDR3 is TGCAGTGCTAGTAGCCAGGGGAACTATGGCTACACCTTC. It encodes CSASSQGNYGYTF.

The chain links TRBV7-9 to TRBJ1-1; TRBD1 aligns across 8 bases. CDR3 length: 15 amino acids. The germline CDR1 and CDR2 sequences are SEHNR and FQNEAQ (reference sequence). V shed 4 bases, J shed 0 bases, and the junction held 4 bases outside the gene matches. CDR3 DNA: TGTGCCAGCAGCTGGGACAGGTCTTTGAACACTGAAGCTTTCTTT. It yields the protein CASSWDRSLNTEAFF. Full variable domain (remainder filled in from reference TRBV7-9 and TRBJ1-1): DTGVSQNPRHKITKRGQNVTFRCDPISEHNRLYWYRQTLGQGPEFLTYFQNEAQLEKSRLLSDRFSAERPKGSFSTLEIQRTEQGDSAMYLCASSWDRSLNTEAFFGQGTRLTVV.

This CDR3 reads CASTLFPYEQYF. The CDR3 bases are TGTGCCAGCACCCTTTTCCCCTACGAGCAGTACTTC. The rearrangement uses TRBV2 and TRBJ2-7; D not certain. Germline V gene data show CDR1 as SNHLY and CDR2 as FYNNEI. Trimming cost V 7 bases and J 2 bases, with 9 bases left between them. This CDR3 has 12 residues.

The chain links TRBV30 to TRBJ2-5; 11 nucleotides match TRBD2. This CDR3 is built from 13 residues. V was pared by 3 bases and J by 5 bases, with 2 bases of the junction left unmatched. Germline loops: CDR1 GTSNPN, CDR2 SVGIG (reference sequence). Here the CDR3 reads CAWRLAGGETQYF. CDR3 coding DNA: TGTGCCTGGAGATTAGCGGGAGGGGAGACCCAGTACTTC.